Many counts were recorded for the clone carrying this TCR beta chain. Its target is unknown. Beta-chain TCR CDR3 regions were amplified from RNA transcripts. Second-round multiplex PCR came after a first-round RT-PCR that employed HTBI primers. TCRdb recomputed calls from the multiplex PCR reads with MiXCR, one row per CDR3 protein. The repertoire holds almost 750,000 distinct CDR3 sequences, with roughly two fifths as singletons. The CDR3 has 14 amino acids. Germline-derived CDR1 and CDR2 are SGDLS and YYNGEE. V gave up 0 bases and J gave up 5 bases, with 6 bases separating them. This specimen belongs to a study of Graves' ophthalmopathy and Graves' hyperthyroidism. Study-level information: Researchers obtained peripheral blood at initial diagnosis, before any treatment had begun. General study points: Prediction of ophthalmopathy progression reached 70.59% sensitivity and roughly 72% specificity.

Ophthalmopathy cases showed moderate-to-severe activity, scoring CAS ≥3 and NOSPECS ≥4, with duration under 3 months. The chain is built from TRBV9 and TRBJ1-6; no firm D call. The clonotype comes from an adult man with Graves' ophthalmopathy. The sequenced sample consisted of peripheral blood. For the CDR3, the DNA is TGTGCCAGCAGCGTAGGCGGGGATAATTCACCCCTCCACTTT. Protein sequence: CASSVGGDNSPLHF. Using reference TRBV9 and TRBJ1-6 for the parts outside the CDR3, the full variable domain is DSGVTQTPKHLITATGQRVTLRCSPRSGDLSVYWYQQSLDQGLQFLIQYYNGEERAKGNILERFSAQQFPDLHSELNLSSLELGDSALYFCASSVGGDNSPLHFGNGTRLTVT.